These 13 T cell receptor beta chains originate from one sample sequenced in a study of blood T cells in healthy people across ages. Sample-barcoded 5' priming and a J-beta primer mix drove a second PCR of about 6 to 12 cycles. TCRdb recomputed calls from the 5' RACE reads with MiXCR, one row per CDR3 protein. The sample shows about 830,000 distinct CDR3 sequences, approximately 65% of them seen only once. The sequenced sample consisted of blood. The receptors come from a man aged 30 to 39 in good health.

The chain combines TRBV9 with TRBJ2-5, with D perhaps given as TRBD1 or TRBD2 (6 bases each). V was shortened by 5 bases and J by 1 base, with 12 bases between the two germline ends. Germline V gene sequence: CDR1 SGDLS, CDR2 YYNGEE. The CDR3 runs to 14 residues. The CDR3, as DNA: TGTGCCAGCAGTGGAGGGGGGAGCCAAGAGACCCAGTACTTC. Translating gives CASSGGGSQETQYF.

This chain joins TRBV29-1 and TRBJ1-2, with D maybe TRBD1 (6 bases). The V and J ends lost 5 bases and 4 bases respectively, with 14 bases between them. The CDR3 loop spans 13 amino acids. Germline V CDR1 and CDR2: SQVTM, ANQGSEA. The CDR3 region is CSVPSTGVYGYTF. In nucleotides, the CDR3 is TGCAGCGTTCCTTCGACAGGCGTCTATGGCTACACCTTC.

A single count supports this clonotype. The CDR3 sequence: CSAASTVQETQYF. CDR3 nucleotides: TGCAGTGCTGCCTCCACGGTTCAAGAGACCCAGTACTTC. This sequence joins TRBV20-1 and TRBJ2-5; no definite D call. CDR1 and CDR2 from the germline V gene are DFQATT and SNEGSKA (reference sequence). The CDR3 is 13 amino acids. Trimming stripped 5 bases from V and 2 bases from J, with 12 bases between.

In its sample, this clonotype was seen a few times. One end of the junction does not line up with germline, which may come from a read error. The genes are TRBV3-1 and TRBJ2-1; no clear D gene. Per germline, CDR1 LGHDT and CDR2 YNNKEL (reference sequence). The CDR3 loop spans 15 amino acids. DNA of the CDR3: TGTGCCAGTAGCCAAGTCATGTGGGATAACAATGAGCAGTTCTTC. Encoded protein: CASSQVMWDNNEQFF.

Only a few counts were recorded for this clonotype. The chain combines TRBV4-2 with TRBJ2-5, with a tentative D call TRBD2 (7 bases). The CDR3 is made up of 15 amino acids. The V gene lost 1 base and the J gene lost 6 bases, with 15 bases spanning the gap. From germline, CDR1 is LGHNA and CDR2 YNFKEQ. CDR3 loop: CASSQVGGGAKTQYF. The CDR3 region has the DNA TGTGCCAGCAGCCAAGTAGGTGGGGGGGCCAAGACCCAGTACTTC.

This clonotype was observed a handful of times. This chain uses TRBV20-1 with TRBJ2-7; 7 positions match TRBD2. This CDR3 is built from 13 residues. Per the germline V gene, CDR1 is DFQATT and CDR2 is SNEGSKA (reference sequence). The V gene end was trimmed by 1 base and the J gene end by 5 bases; junction bases not matched to a gene: 5. The chain's CDR3 is CSARAGGMDEQYF. CDR3 nucleotides: TGCAGTGCTAGAGCCGGGGGGATGGACGAGCAGTACTTC.

This clonotype has only one observation. The chain links TRBV20-1 to TRBJ1-1; the D gene is possibly TRBD1 (5 bases). The CDR3 spans 13 residues. Germline-derived CDR1 and CDR2 are DFQATT and SNEGSKA (reference sequence). V dropped 6 bases and J dropped 0 bases, with 11 bases sitting between them. The CDR3 loop is CSASGGMNTEAFF. The CDR3 DNA sequence: TGCAGTGCCTCCGGGGGGATGAACACTGAAGCTTTCTTT.

The V call is TRBV27, the J call TRBJ2-7; D uncertain. The V and J ends lost 2 bases and 3 bases respectively, with 8 bases between them. This CDR3 comprises 13 residues. CDR1 MNHEY and CDR2 SMNVEV come from the germline V gene (reference sequence). The CDR3 region is CASSLRPLYEQYF. DNA of the CDR3: TGTGCCAGCAGTTTACGTCCGCTCTACGAGCAGTACTTC.

The V gene is TRBV7-8, the J gene TRBJ2-5, with TRBD2 as a possible D gene (6 bases). The CDR3 runs 15 residues. The V gene's germline CDR1 is SGHVS and CDR2 FQNEAQ. Trimming removed 0 bases at V and 2 bases at J, with 10 bases between. This CDR3 is CASSLAHSGQETQYF. CDR3 DNA: TGTGCCAGCAGCTTAGCGCATAGCGGTCAAGAGACCCAGTACTTC.

V is TRBV4-2 and J is TRBJ2-1; D possibly uses TRBD1 or TRBD2 (6 bases each). The assigned J gene may be wrong: the sequence end matches TRBJ2-7 better. The CDR3 length is 16 residues. Germline-derived CDR1 and CDR2 are LGHNA and YNFKEQ. CDR3: CASSDLQGGSGNEQYF. The CDR3 coding sequence is TGTGCCAGCAGCGACCTCCAAGGGGGGAGTGGGAATGAGCAGTACTTC.

Of note for this clonotype: At one of its ends the junction is not consistent with the germline gene, which may arise from a read error. V usage is TRBV4-2 and J usage is TRBJ2-1; the D gene is possibly TRBD1 (6 bases). Germline V CDR1 and CDR2: LGHNA, YNFKEQ. The length of the CDR3 is 16 residues. The CDR3 sequence is CASGQDWQGPYNEQFF. The DNA for the CDR3 is TGTGCCAGCGGCCAAGATTGGCAGGGGCCCTACAATGAGCAGTTCTTC.

This sequence joins TRBV7-2 and TRBJ1-5; D is uncertain. CDR1 is SGHTA, CDR2 FQGNSA, per germline. V gave up 5 bases and J gave up 5 bases, with 16 bases separating them. The CDR3 contains 15 residues. The CDR3: CASSPRDTSHQPQHF. The CDR3 bases are TGTGCCAGCAGCCCACGTGATACGAGCCATCAGCCCCAGCATTTT.

This clonotype occurred a few times. V usage is TRBV12-3 or TRBV12-4 and J usage is TRBJ2-7, with 12 bases identical to TRBD2. Trimming at V came to 6 bases and at J to 7 bases, leaving 7 bases not matched to a gene. The CDR3 contains 14 residues. The CDR3 loop is CASSQQLAGGEQYF. The CDR3 region has the DNA TGTGCCAGCAGCCAACAACTAGCGGGGGGAGAGCAGTACTTC.